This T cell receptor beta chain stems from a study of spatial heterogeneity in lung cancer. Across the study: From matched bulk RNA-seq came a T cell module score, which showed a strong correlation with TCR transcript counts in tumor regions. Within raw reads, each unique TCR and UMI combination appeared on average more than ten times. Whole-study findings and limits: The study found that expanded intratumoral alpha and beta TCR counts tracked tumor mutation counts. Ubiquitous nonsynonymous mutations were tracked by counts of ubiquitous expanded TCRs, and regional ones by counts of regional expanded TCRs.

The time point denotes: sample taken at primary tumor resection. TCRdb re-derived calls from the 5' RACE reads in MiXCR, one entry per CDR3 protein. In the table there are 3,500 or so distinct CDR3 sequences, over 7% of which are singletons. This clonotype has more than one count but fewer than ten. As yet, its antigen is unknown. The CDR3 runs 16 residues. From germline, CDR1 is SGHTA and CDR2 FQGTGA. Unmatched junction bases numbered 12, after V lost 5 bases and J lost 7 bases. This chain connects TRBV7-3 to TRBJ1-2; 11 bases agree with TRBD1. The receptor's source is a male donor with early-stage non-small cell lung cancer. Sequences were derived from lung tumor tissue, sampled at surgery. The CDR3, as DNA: TGTGCCAGCAGCCGAATGGCCGGGACAGGGGGTTCTGGCTACACCTTC. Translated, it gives CASSRMAGTGGSGYTF.